A selection of T cell receptor beta chains follows, all from one sample in a study of cytomegalovirus exposure and HLA in healthy donors. Here immunoSEQ multiplex PCR was the method, and the copy in TCRdb shows in-frame clones only, minus some. The sample contains about 150,000 clones, 65% to 75% of which appear only once. Input material: PBMCs. The source is a man in his sixties in good health and CMV-seronegative. Both conserved end residues are part of each CDR3. D genes are given only for firm matches. The size field is filled for only some rows; it gives once, few, many or a size class.

NA,few,TRBJ1-2,TRBV5-1,14,TGCGCCAGCAGCTTGGTCCAGGGCCCGGATGGCTACACCTTC,CASSLVQGPDGYTF
NA,NA,TRBJ2-7,TRBV29-1,10,TGCAGCGTTGGAGGGGGCGAGCAGTACTTC,CSVGGGEQYF
NA,NA,TRBJ1-5,TRBV7-9,14,TGTGCCAGCAGCCACCAATACGCGGATCAGCCCCAGCATTTT,CASSHQYADQPQHF
NA,few,TRBJ1-1,TRBV28,16,TGTGCCAGCAGGGGGGGGGCGCCAGCCTATGTGACTGAAGCTTTCTTT,CASRGGAPAYVTEAFF
NA,NA,TRBJ2-1,TRBV7-6,12,TGTGCCAGCAGCGCACTAGACAATGAGCAGTTCTTC,CASSALDNEQFF
TRBD1,NA,TRBJ1-1,TRBV27,14,TGTGCCAGCAGTCCCCAGGGGGCGGACACTGAAGCTTTCTTT,CASSPQGADTEAFF
TRBD2,NA,TRBJ2-3,TRBV30,16,TGTGCCTGGACCCCCTTGGGCGGGAGGGAGGGTGATACGCAGTATTTT,CAWTPLGGREGDTQYF
TRBD2,NA,TRBJ2-5,TRBV5-1,14,TGCGCCAGCAGCTCCGGACTAGCGGGAGAATATAAGTACTTC,CASSSGLAGEYKYF
NA,NA,TRBJ1-2,TRBV30,10,TGTGCCGGCGGCGAGTATGGCTACACCTTC,CAGGEYGYTF
TRBD1,NA,TRBJ2-1,TRBV6-5,16,TGTGCCAGCAGTTACTTTCAGACAGGGCCAGAGGATGAGCAGTTCTTC,CASSYFQTGPEDEQFF
NA,NA,TRBJ1-1,TRBV7-2,14,TGTGCCAGCAGCCTCTTCAGTTTGGGCTCTGAAGCTTTCTTT,CASSLFSLGSEAFF
NA,NA,TRBJ2-2,TRBV7-8,17,TGTGCCAGCAGCCCAACCCGGGACACGCCGAACACCGGGGAGCTGTTTTTT,CASSPTRDTPNTGELFF
NA,once,TRBJ1-1,TRBV6-5,11,TGTGCCAGCAGTCGCGGTACTGAAGCTTTCTTT,CASSRGTEAFF
TRBD2,few,TRBJ2-7,TRBV5-5,15,TGTGCCAGCAGCCTTGGGACTAGCGGGATATACGAGCAGTACTTC,CASSLGTSGIYEQYF
TRBD2,NA,TRBJ2-7,TRBV7-3,15,TGTGCCAGCAGCCCACGACTAGCGGGAGCCGACGAGCAGTACTTC,CASSPRLAGADEQYF
TRBD1,NA,TRBJ2-5,TRBV6-1,13,TGTGCCAGCAGTCTGGACAGGGAAGAGACCCAGTACTTC,CASSLDREETQYF
NA,NA,TRBJ1-6,TRBV5-1,14,TGCGCCAGCAGACTCGGGTCTGAGAATTCACCCCTCCACTTT,CASRLGSENSPLHF
TRBD1,NA,TRBJ1-2,TRBV27,16,TGTGCCAGCAGTTTATACAGGGACAGGGGAGGGGATGGCTACACCTTC,CASSLYRDRGGDGYTF
NA,NA,TRBJ2-1,TRBV9,16,TGTGCCAGCACCAAAGGCGGGACAGTCTCCTACAATGAGCAGTTCTTC,CASTKGGTVSYNEQFF
TRBD2,NA,TRBJ2-3,TRBV27,16,TGTGCCAGCAGTTTAGGTCTAGCGGGGAACACAGATACGCAGTATTTT,CASSLGLAGNTDTQYF
NA,NA,TRBJ2-7,TRBV28,14,TGTGCCAGCAGTTTATACGGGGATACCTACGAGCAGTACTTC,CASSLYGDTYEQYF
TRBD2,NA,TRBJ2-1,TRBV5-1,16,TGCGCCAGCAGCTTTTCTAGCGGGGTCTCCTACAATGAGCAGTTCTTC,CASSFSSGVSYNEQFF
NA,once,TRBJ2-1,TRBV13,16,TGTGCCAGCAGCCCCCCACGGTTTTTCTCCTACAATGAGCAGTTCTTC,CASSPPRFFSYNEQFF
NA,NA,TRBJ1-4,TRBV5-1,14,TGCGCCAGCAGCCCCGCAGGAGGAGGTGAAAAACTGTTTTTT,CASSPAGGGEKLFF
TRBD1,NA,TRBJ2-1,TRBV29-1,14,TGCAGCGCCATGGGACAGCCAAACTACAATGAGCAGTTCTTC,CSAMGQPNYNEQFF
TRBD1,NA,TRBJ2-7,TRBV10-2,15,TGCGCCAGCAGGGGTTGGACAGGGGCCTCCTACGAGCAGTACTTC,CASRGWTGASYEQYF